This passage covers 5 T cell receptor beta chains from one sample sequenced in a study of CD8+ T cells in alopecia areata. Following extraction, RNA underwent reverse transcription to cDNA, which served as the sequencing template. Libraries were prepared by immunoSEQ multiplex PCR; TCRdb keeps only in-frame clonotypes and omits some of them. The sample records over 200,000 clones, 64% being singletons. Treatment indicated: oral pan-JAK inhibitor, 5-10 mg twice daily. The specimen was CD4+ T cells sorted from blood, collected at week 4, from a patient treated with tofacitinib. These receptors all stem from a human donor with alopecia areata.

The chain employs TRBV5-1 and TRBJ2-7, with D possibly called TRBD1 or TRBD2 (6 bases each). The CDR3 extends over 15 amino acids. V was shortened by 0 bases and J by 3 bases, with 13 bases between the two germline ends. Germline loops: CDR1 SGHRS, CDR2 YFSETQ. CDR3 sequence reads: CASSLARGGGYEQYF. The CDR3 region has the DNA TGCGCCAGCAGCTTGGCCCGTGGAGGGGGCTACGAGCAGTACTTC.

The chain carries TRBV5-1 and TRBJ2-3, with TRBD1 identical over 12 bases. Germline CDR1 and CDR2: SGHRS and YFSETQ. The length of the CDR3 is 15 residues. J lost 8 bases, V lost 2 bases, and 6 bases had no gene match. The CDR3 region is CASSFSGTGGGTQYF. CDR3 DNA: TGCGCCAGCAGCTTTTCCGGGACAGGGGGCGGTACGCAGTATTTT.

The V and J genes are TRBV30 and TRBJ2-5; 10 bases match TRBD2. The germline gives CDR1 GTSNPN, CDR2 SVGIG (reference sequence). The V segment lost 4 bases and the J segment 5 bases; nucleotides outside the gene matches: 10. This CDR3 spans 15 amino acids. CDR3 nucleotide sequence: TGTGCCTGGATCCCCCTGGGAGCGGGGGGGGAGACCCAGTACTTC. It encodes CAWIPLGAGGETQYF. The full variable domain, in which reference TRBV30 and TRBJ2-5 provide the parts outside the CDR3, is SQTIHQWPATLVQPVGSPLSLECTVEGTSNPNLYWYRQAAGRGLQLLFYSVGIGQISSEVPQNLSASRPQDRQFILSSKKLLLSDSGFYLCAWIPLGAGGETQYFGPGTRLLVL.

This clone was seen just once. The chain has TRBV27 and TRBJ2-2, with TRBD2 matching over 7 bases. CDR1 is MNHEY, CDR2 SMNVEV, per germline (reference sequence). The ends lost 5 bases at V and 5 bases at J; junction bases unmatched: 8. CDR3 length: 15 amino acids. In nucleotides, the CDR3 is TGTGCCAGCAGTCCGGGAGGACGGCCAACCGGGGAGCTGTTTTTT. This codes for CASSPGGRPTGELFF.

The chain recombines TRBV5-1 with TRBJ2-5; 11 bases map to TRBD1. Germline CDR1 and CDR2: SGHRS and YFSETQ. The CDR3 extends over 15 amino acids. After removal of 0 bases from V and 5 bases from J, the junction contained 3 bases not matched to a gene. CDR3 in DNA: TGCGCCAGCAGCTTGGGGACAGGGGGCGATGAGACCCAGTACTTC. Amino acid sequence: CASSLGTGGDETQYF.